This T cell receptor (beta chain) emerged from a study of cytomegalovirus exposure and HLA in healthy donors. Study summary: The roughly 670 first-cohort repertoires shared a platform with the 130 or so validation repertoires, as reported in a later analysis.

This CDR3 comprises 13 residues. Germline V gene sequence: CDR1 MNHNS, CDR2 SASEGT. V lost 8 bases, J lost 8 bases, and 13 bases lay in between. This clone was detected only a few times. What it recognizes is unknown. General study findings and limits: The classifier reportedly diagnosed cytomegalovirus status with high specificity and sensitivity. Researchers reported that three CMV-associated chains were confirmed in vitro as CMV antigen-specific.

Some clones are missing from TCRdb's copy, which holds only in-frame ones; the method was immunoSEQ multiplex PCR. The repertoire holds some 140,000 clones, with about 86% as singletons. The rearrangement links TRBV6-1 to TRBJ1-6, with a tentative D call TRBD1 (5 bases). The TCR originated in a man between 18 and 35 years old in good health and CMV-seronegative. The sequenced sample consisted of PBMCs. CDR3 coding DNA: TGTGCCAGCCGGGGGGAGGAGCATTCACCCCTCCACTTT. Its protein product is CASRGEEHSPLHF.